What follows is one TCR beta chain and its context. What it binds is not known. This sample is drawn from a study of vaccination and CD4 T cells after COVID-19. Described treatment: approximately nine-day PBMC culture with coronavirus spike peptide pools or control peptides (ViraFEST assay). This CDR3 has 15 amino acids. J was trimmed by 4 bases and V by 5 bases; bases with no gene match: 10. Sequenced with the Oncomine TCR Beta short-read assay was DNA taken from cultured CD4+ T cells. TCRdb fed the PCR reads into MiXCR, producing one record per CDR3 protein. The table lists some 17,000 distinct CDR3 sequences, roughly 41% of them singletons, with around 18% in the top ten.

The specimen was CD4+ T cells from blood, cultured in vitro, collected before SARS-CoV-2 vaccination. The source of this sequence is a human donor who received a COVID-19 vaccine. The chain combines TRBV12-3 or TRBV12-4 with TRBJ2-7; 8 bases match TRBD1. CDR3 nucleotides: TGTGCCAGCAGTGCCAGGACAGGGAAATCTTACGAGCAGTACTTC. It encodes CASSARTGKSYEQYF.